The 12 T cell receptor beta chains in this list originate from one sample, sequenced in a study of cytomegalovirus exposure and HLA in healthy donors. The data were produced by immunoSEQ multiplex PCR, yet TCRdb's version contains in-frame clones alone and is incomplete. The table shows approximately 150,000 clones, with just under 85% occurring only once. Sequencing was performed on PBMCs. The receptors were gathered from a man aged 30 to 45 in good health and CMV-seropositive.

This chain joins TRBV5-1 and TRBJ2-3; tentatively, D is TRBD2 (5 bases). Germline V gene lookup returns CDR1 SGHRS and CDR2 YFSETQ. The CDR3 consists of 14 residues. Trimming shortened V by 5 bases and J by 3 bases, and 13 bases separated the two germline ends. For the CDR3, the DNA is TGCGCCAGCAGTATCATGGGCGGGACAGATACGCAGTATTTT. Translation: CASSIMGGTDTQYF.

The chain recombines TRBV27 with TRBJ1-6, with TRBD1 identical over 7 bases. Germline CDR1 MNHEY, CDR2 SMNVEV (reference sequence). After removal of 6 bases from V and 6 bases from J, the junction contained 5 bases not matched to a gene. The CDR3 covers 14 residues. In DNA, the CDR3 is TGTGCCAGCAGGTGGGGACAGTCTAATTCACCCCTCCACTTT. Translated: CASRWGQSNSPLHF.

This chain connects TRBV6-5 to TRBJ1-2; TRBD1 agrees at 7 bases. V shed 2 bases, J shed 7 bases, and the junction held 10 bases outside the gene matches. Germline V gives CDR1 MNHEY, CDR2 SVGAGI. The CDR3 loop spans 15 amino acids. The CDR3 DNA reads TGTGCCAGCAGTTACACTAGGACAAGACAGGGTGGCTACACCTTC. Translated: CASSYTRTRQGGYTF.

This chain links TRBV6-6 with TRBJ1-5, with D perhaps matching TRBD1 (5 bases). V dropped 5 bases and J dropped 1 base, with 15 bases sitting between them. This CDR3 has 16 amino acids. Germline V gene lookup returns CDR1 MNHNY and CDR2 SVGAGI (reference sequence). CDR3 loop: CASSTSAGQSNQPQHF. CDR3 coding DNA: TGTGCCAGCAGTACCTCAGCAGGGCAAAGCAATCAGCCCCAGCATTTT.

This clone has more than one count but fewer than ten. The chain joins TRBV4-1 to TRBJ1-6, with 10 bases aligning to TRBD1. The V gene's germline CDR1 is MGHRA and CDR2 YSYEKL. The CDR3 loop spans 16 amino acids. V shed 7 bases and J 10 bases; nucleotides not matched to a gene: 13. CDR3 residues: CASTLETGGAQSPLHF. Here the CDR3 DNA reads TGCGCCAGCACTTTGGAGACAGGGGGCGCTCAATCACCCCTCCACTTT.

This clone turned up a few times. The chain links TRBV7-8 to TRBJ1-2, with D possibly TRBD1 on 5 matching bases. Germline V gene lookup returns CDR1 SGHVS and CDR2 FQNEAQ. CDR3 size: 11 residues. Between the trimmed V and J ends, which lost 11 bases and 8 bases, there was a span of 15 bases. The CDR3 region has the DNA TGTGCCTCCTCGCCGGGGGTAGGCTACACCTTC. It encodes CASSPGVGYTF.

The chain is built from TRBV7-9 and TRBJ2-2; tentatively, D is TRBD1 (6 bases). CDR3 length: 12 residues. CDR1 is SEHNR, CDR2 FQNEAQ, per germline (reference sequence). V lost 8 bases and J lost 6, with 10 bases in between. The CDR3 region has the DNA TGTGCCAGCTCACAGGGTCCCGGGGAGCTGTTTTTT. Protein product: CASSQGPGELFF.

The V call is TRBV5-4, the J call TRBJ2-5, with TRBD2 identical over 8 bases. V was pared by 3 bases and J by 5 bases, with 9 bases of the junction left unmatched. The germline gives CDR1 SGHNT, CDR2 YYREEE (reference sequence). CDR3 length equals 15 residues. The CDR3 coding sequence is TGTGCCAGCAGCTCCCGGGGGGGACTGGACGAGACCCAGTACTTC. It yields the protein CASSSRGGLDETQYF.

The V and J genes are TRBV4-3 and TRBJ1-1; tentative D call: TRBD1 (5 bases). V lost 5 bases, J lost 4 bases, and 14 bases lay in between. The CDR3 loop spans 14 amino acids. Germline CDR1 is LGHNA and CDR2 is YSLEER. The CDR3 nucleotides are TGCGCCAGCAGCGCCCAGGGTTACGGCACTGAAGCTTTCTTT. This codes for CASSAQGYGTEAFF.

The chain combines TRBV7-2 with TRBJ1-6; maybe TRBD1 (5 bases). Germline assignment: CDR1 SGHTA and CDR2 FQGNSA. Between the trimmed V and J ends, which lost 2 bases and 6 bases, there was a span of 14 bases. The CDR3 sequence is 16 residues long. CDR3 sequence (DNA): TGTGCCAGCAGCTTAACCACCGACAGTTTTAATTCACCCCTCCACTTT. Amino acids: CASSLTTDSFNSPLHF.

This clone was detected once. The chain employs TRBV29-1 and TRBJ2-7; weak D call: TRBD1 (6 bases). V lost 4 bases, J lost 2 bases, and 12 bases lay in between. Germline assignment: CDR1 SQVTM and CDR2 ANQGSEA. There are 13 residues in the CDR3. The CDR3 sequence is CSVVGQYPYEQYF. The DNA for the CDR3 is TGCAGCGTTGTAGGACAGTACCCCTACGAGCAGTACTTC.

The CDR3 region is CASSFAAGVDNEQFF. The CDR3 DNA is TGTGCCAGCAGCTTTGCAGCGGGGGTAGACAATGAGCAGTTCTTC. This sequence joins TRBV11-2 and TRBJ2-1; 8 nucleotides line up with TRBD2. Unmatched junction bases numbered 6, after V lost 3 bases and J lost 5 bases. The CDR3 is made up of 15 amino acids. Germline lookup yields CDR1 SGHAT and CDR2 FQNNGV.